Below, 20 T cell receptor beta chains from the same sample are listed, as sequenced in a study of T cell changes during pregnancy in multiple sclerosis (dated by TCRdb to the late 2010s). Library method: the immunoSEQ multiplex PCR assay. Sourced from immuneACCESS, this table was stored by TCRdb with only in-frame sequences that have V and J called. A share of the clones is absent; for the studies checked, an unresolved V gene accounts for under half, and the remainder has no known explanation. The sample data list 15,000 to 18,000 clones, and roughly 84% of these were observed just once. About 18% of the sample belongs to the ten largest clones. The sequences come from CD8+ T cells from peripheral blood mononuclear cells, collected after pregnancy. The receptor source for this set is a female donor in good health, enrolled as a control in a pregnancy study.

V and J are TRBV10-2 and TRBJ1-2; 9 nucleotides line up with TRBD1. The CDR3 totals 13 residues. The ends lost 5 bases at V and 4 bases at J; junction bases unmatched: 2. Germline CDR1 is WSHSY and CDR2 is SAAADI. CDR3 DNA sequence: TGCGCCAGCAGTACAGGGGGCTTCTATGGCTACACCTTC. It codes for CASSTGGFYGYTF.

The chain combines TRBV25-1 with TRBJ2-7, with D perhaps TRBD1 (6 bases). From germline, CDR1 is MGHDK and CDR2 SYGVNS. V was trimmed by 2 bases and J by 4 bases, leaving 15 bases between them. The CDR3 spans 15 residues. This CDR3 reads CASSEQGQAKYEQYF. The CDR3 coding sequence is TGTGCCAGCAGTGAACAGGGGCAAGCGAAATACGAGCAGTACTTC.

This clone was observed once. The rearrangement uses TRBV2 and TRBJ2-3, with 12 bases aligning to TRBD2. The J segment lost 4 bases and the V segment lost 6 bases, leaving 2 bases of the junction unmatched. The CDR3 sequence is 14 residues long. Germline lookup yields CDR1 SNHLY and CDR2 FYNNEI. The CDR3 sequence: CASSGLAGPDTQYF. The CDR3 nucleotides read TGTGCCAGCAGCGGACTAGCGGGGCCAGATACGCAGTATTTT.

In nucleotides, the CDR3 is TGTGCCTGGAGTGTAGGGACAGGGGGCCACTACGAGCAGTACTTC. Translated, it gives CAWSVGTGGHYEQYF. The gene calls are TRBV30 and TRBJ2-7; TRBD1 agrees at 12 bases. The CDR3 has 15 amino acids. Germline CDR1 is GTSNPN and CDR2 is SVGIG (reference sequence). V lost 0 bases to trimming and J lost 3 bases; unmatched junction nucleotides: 3.

This clone turned up a few times. V and J are TRBV29-1 and TRBJ1-1; possibly TRBD1 for D (6 bases). Trimming pared 3 bases from V and 0 bases from J, leaving 11 bases between. The germline V gene encodes CDR1 SQVTM and CDR2 ANQGSEA. This CDR3 contains 14 residues. The CDR3 coding sequence is TGCAGCGTTGAGGGGGGGCGGGTGAACACTGAAGCTTTCTTT. Protein sequence: CSVEGGRVNTEAFF. Combining the CDR3 with reference TRBV29-1 and TRBJ1-1 gives the whole variable domain SAVISQKPSRDICQRGTSLTIQCQVDSQVTMMFWYRQQPGQSLTLIATANQGSEATYESGFVIDKFPISRPNLTFSTLTVSNMSPEDSSIYLCSVEGGRVNTEAFFGQGTRLTVV.

The chain links TRBV6-4 to TRBJ1-1, with D uncertain. V dropped 5 bases and J dropped 2 bases, with 12 bases sitting between them. The CDR3 length is 14 residues. Germline values: CDR1 MRHNA, CDR2 SNTAGT. As DNA, the CDR3 is TGTGCCAGCAGTCCTCTTGGGAGAAACACTGAAGCTTTCTTT. Its protein is CASSPLGRNTEAFF.

By its share, this clone is medium-sized. V usage is TRBV7-2 and J usage is TRBJ1-1; 10 bases are a match to TRBD1. Unmatched junction bases numbered 4, after V lost 5 bases and J lost 1 base. The CDR3 runs 15 residues. Germline V CDR1 and CDR2: SGHTA, FQGNSA. The chain's CDR3 is CASSPTGGANTEAFF. DNA of the CDR3: TGTGCCAGCAGCCCGACAGGGGGCGCGAACACTGAAGCTTTCTTT.

The chain employs TRBV6-1 and TRBJ2-2; TRBD2 aligns across 10 bases. CDR1 is MNHNS, CDR2 SASEGT, per germline. The V segment lost 6 bases and the J segment 5 bases; nucleotides outside the gene matches: 3. This CDR3 has 14 residues. The CDR3 sequence is CASSLAGDTGELFF. CDR3 DNA: TGTGCCAGCAGCCTAGCGGGAGATACCGGGGAGCTGTTTTTT.

CDR3 DNA: TGCGCCAGCAGCCAAGCTCGAGAACCGGGACAGGAGTATGGCTACACCTTC. Translation gives CASSQAREPGQEYGYTF. This sequence joins TRBV4-1 and TRBJ1-2; TRBD1 aligns across 8 bases. The CDR3 runs to 17 residues. V was clipped by 1 base and J by 5 bases; unmatched bases: 12. Germline CDR1 MGHRA, CDR2 YSYEKL.

This chain connects TRBV6-1 to TRBJ2-5; 9 nucleotides align to TRBD1. This CDR3 contains 12 residues. Germline V gene lookup returns CDR1 MNHNS and CDR2 SASEGT. V lost 7 bases to trimming and J lost 7 bases; unmatched junction nucleotides: 4. The chain's CDR3 is CASMGQGSTQYF. Written as DNA, the CDR3 is TGTGCCAGCATGGGACAGGGCTCGACCCAGTACTTC.

The V gene is TRBV4-3, the J gene TRBJ2-5; 10 positions agree with TRBD2. The CDR3 loop spans 18 amino acids. CDR1 is LGHNA and CDR2 is YSLEER in the germline V gene. The trim removed 5 bases at V and 4 bases at J, leaving 16 bases unmatched. The CDR3 nucleotides are TGCGCCAGCAGCTTGGGACTAGCGTTCTCCCCTCTTCGAGAGACCCAGTACTTC. Protein product: CASSLGLAFSPLRETQYF.

This clone was observed a handful of times. This chain uses TRBV6-1 with TRBJ1-4; 9 bases match TRBD1. The CDR3 runs 14 residues. The J segment lost 6 bases and the V segment lost 5 bases, leaving 4 bases of the junction unmatched. In germline, CDR1 is MNHNS, CDR2 SASEGT. Here the CDR3 reads CASSPGQGHEKLFF. The CDR3 DNA is TGTGCCAGCAGTCCGGGACAGGGCCATGAAAAACTGTTTTTT.

This chain links TRBV7-7 with TRBJ2-5; possible D gene TRBD2, 5 bases. Trimming cost V 6 bases and J 5 bases, with 16 bases left between them. In germline, CDR1 is SSHAT, CDR2 FNYEAQ (reference sequence). This CDR3 is built from 14 residues. The CDR3 is CASSPDYMGETQYF. CDR3 in DNA: TGTGCCAGCAGTCCAGACTACATGGGGGAGACCCAGTACTTC.

J is TRBJ1-1 and V is TRBV30; a weak D match, TRBD1 (5 bases). The CDR3 covers 12 residues. Germline V lookup: CDR1 GTSNPN, CDR2 SVGIG (reference sequence). Trimming cost V 4 bases and J 7 bases, with 13 bases left between them. In DNA form, the CDR3 reads TGTGCCTGGAAAGCAGGGCCCTTTGAAGCTTTCTTT. Translating gives CAWKAGPFEAFF.

This clone was recorded once. The chain employs TRBV13 and TRBJ1-1; a possible D gene is TRBD1 (5 bases). The CDR3 extends over 14 amino acids. Germline CDR1 reads PRHDT; CDR2 reads FYEKMQ (reference sequence). Trimming took 3 bases from V and 1 from J, leaving 9 bases between them. CDR3 protein: CASSFGGTNTEAFF. The CDR3 DNA sequence: TGTGCCAGCAGCTTCGGGGGAACGAACACTGAAGCTTTCTTT.

This chain uses TRBV19 with TRBJ2-5, with D possibly TRBD2 on 5 matching bases. The CDR3 totals 13 residues. With 7 bases removed from V and 2 bases from J, the gap between germline ends came to 11 bases. CDR1 and CDR2 (germline): LNHDA, SQIVND (reference sequence). The CDR3 region has the DNA TGTGCCAGTAAGTCCAGCGGACAAGAGACCCAGTACTTC. Its protein is CASKSSGQETQYF.

The genes are TRBV6-4 and TRBJ2-1, with 10 bases that match TRBD2. With 4 bases clipped from V and 7 bases from J, the junction kept 7 bases outside the gene matches. The CDR3 runs 15 residues. CDR1 is MRHNA, CDR2 SNTAGT, per germline. The CDR3 DNA is TGTGCCAGCAGTGCCACTAGCGGGGAGGGGAATGAGCAGTTCTTC. Protein sequence: CASSATSGEGNEQFF.

By share, this clone counts as medium-sized. The CDR3 DNA reads as TGTGCCAGCAGTTCAGGACAGGGTGGTGGCAATGAGCAGTTCTTC. Its protein product is CASSSGQGGGNEQFF. V is TRBV6-4 and J is TRBJ2-1, with 8 bases that match TRBD1. This CDR3 region has 15 residues. Germline loops: CDR1 MRHNA, CDR2 SNTAGT. J was trimmed by 6 bases and V by 5 bases; bases with no gene match: 9.

The chain has TRBV6-1 and TRBJ2-7, with a weak D call TRBD2 (5 bases). V lost 2 bases and J lost 1, with 15 bases in between. There are 16 residues in the CDR3. Germline assignment: CDR1 MNHNS and CDR2 SASEGT. CDR3 DNA sequence: TGTGCCAGCAGTGAATCCCCAGGTTCGGGGTCCTACGAGCAGTACTTC. Translating it yields CASSESPGSGSYEQYF.

The V call is TRBV6-5, the J call TRBJ2-7; TRBD2 matches 8 bases. This CDR3 region has 14 residues. The trim removed 8 bases at V and 5 bases at J, leaving 11 bases unmatched. Germline lookup yields CDR1 MNHEY and CDR2 SVGAGI. CDR3 DNA sequence: TGTGCCAGCTCTGGTGAGCGGGAGCCCGACGAGCAGTACTTC. Its translation: CASSGEREPDEQYF.